The clone carrying this T cell receptor (beta chain) showed up many times. Its antigen is unidentified. These data are taken from a study of identical twins. The study, taken as a whole, reports: Zero-insertion analyses were open to partial confounding by invariant MAIT and iNKT cells. There was an excess of low generation probability in the out-of-frame alpha sequences that twins shared. Conclusions came from cross-sectional statistical analysis, not from following the same donors.

Trimming took 6 bases from V and 3 from J, leaving 14 bases between them. The CDR3 runs to 14 residues. A universal primer site was incorporated via template switching, and the cDNA contained unique molecular identifiers. TCRdb re-called the 5' RACE reads through MiXCR, storing one row per CDR3 protein. The sample shows hundreds of thousands of distinct CDR3 sequences, roughly an eighth of them seen only once. Another study also made use of these data, one on yellow fever vaccine responses in identical twins.

Sequencing was done on a sample of CD8+ T cells sorted from blood. V usage is TRBV12-3 or TRBV12-4 and J usage is TRBJ2-5, with D unresolved. The sequence was obtained from a woman between 18 and 30 years old in good health. DNA for the CDR3: TGTGCCAGCAGGCCAGGTTCTAACGAAGAGACCCAGTACTTC. Residues: CASRPGSNEETQYF.